The present entry profiles one TCR beta chain with its context. The target antigen is unknown. This CDR3 is built from 14 residues. The V gene lost 0 bases and the J gene lost 7 bases, with 12 bases spanning the gap. Germline assignment: CDR1 MNHNY and CDR2 SVGAGI (reference sequence). These data come from a study of shared clonotypes between healthy human individuals. At the level of the study: Three men and a couple of women, aged 18 to 49, were donors.

Naive-designated CD8 cells lacked CD45RO, were positively enriched for CCR7, and omitted terminally differentiated effector memory CD45RA+ cells. The protocol was immunoSEQ multiplex PCR, while the TCRdb copy is restricted to in-frame clones and leaves out a portion. The sample holds around 2,100,000 clones, about 94% seen once. Notes on the study in general: Estimated clonotype richness was generally higher in naive than memory subsets.

This receptor was obtained from a man younger than 30 in good health. V is TRBV6-6 and J is TRBJ1-2; a possible D gene is TRBD1 (5 bases). Sequencing was performed on naive CD8+ T cells sorted from blood. The CDR3: CASSYSGGQGGYTF. The CDR3 region has the DNA TGTGCCAGCAGTTACTCTGGGGGTCAGGGTGGCTACACCTTC.